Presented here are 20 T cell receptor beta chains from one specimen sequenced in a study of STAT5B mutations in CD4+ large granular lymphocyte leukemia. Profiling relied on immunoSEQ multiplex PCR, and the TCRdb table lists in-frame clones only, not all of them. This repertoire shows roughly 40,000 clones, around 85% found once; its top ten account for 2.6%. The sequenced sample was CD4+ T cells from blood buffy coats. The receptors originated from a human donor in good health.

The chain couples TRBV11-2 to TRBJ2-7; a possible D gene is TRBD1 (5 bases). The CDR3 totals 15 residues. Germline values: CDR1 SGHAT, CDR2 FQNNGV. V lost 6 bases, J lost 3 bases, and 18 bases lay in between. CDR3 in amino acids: CASSSGRVSLYEQYF. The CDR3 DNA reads TGTGCCAGCAGTTCAGGCAGGGTTTCTCTCTACGAGCAGTACTTC.

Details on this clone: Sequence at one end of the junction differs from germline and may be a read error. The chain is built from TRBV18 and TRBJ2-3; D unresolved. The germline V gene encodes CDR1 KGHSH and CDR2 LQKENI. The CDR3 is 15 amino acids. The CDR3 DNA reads TGTGCCAGCTCACCACAGGTGCACGACACAGATACGCAGTACTTT. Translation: CASSPQVHDTDTQYF. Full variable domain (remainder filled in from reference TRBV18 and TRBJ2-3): NAGVMQNPRHLVRRRGQEARLRCSPMKGHSHVYWYRQLPEEGLKFMVYLQKENIIDESGMPKERFSAEFPKEGPSILRIQQVVRGDSAAYFCASSPQVHDTDTQYFGPGTRLTVL.

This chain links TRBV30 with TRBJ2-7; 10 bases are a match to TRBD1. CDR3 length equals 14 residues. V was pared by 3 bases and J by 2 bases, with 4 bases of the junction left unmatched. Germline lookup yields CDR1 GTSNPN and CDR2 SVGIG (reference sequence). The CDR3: CAWRKDRGAYEQYF. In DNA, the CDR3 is TGTGCCTGGAGAAAGGACAGGGGGGCCTACGAGCAGTACTTC.

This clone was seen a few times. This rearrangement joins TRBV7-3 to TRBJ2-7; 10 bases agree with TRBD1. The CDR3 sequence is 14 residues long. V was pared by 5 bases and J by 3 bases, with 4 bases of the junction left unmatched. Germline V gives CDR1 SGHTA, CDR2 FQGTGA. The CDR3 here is CASSLGQGDYEQYF. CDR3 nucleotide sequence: TGTGCCAGCAGCCTTGGACAGGGGGACTACGAGCAGTACTTC.

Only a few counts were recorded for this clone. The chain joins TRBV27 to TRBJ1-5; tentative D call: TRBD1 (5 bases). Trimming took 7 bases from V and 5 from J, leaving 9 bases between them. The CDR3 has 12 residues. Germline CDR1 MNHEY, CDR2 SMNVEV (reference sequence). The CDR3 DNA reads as TGTGCCAGCAAAACGGGGGATCAGCCCCAGCATTTT. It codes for CASKTGDQPQHF.

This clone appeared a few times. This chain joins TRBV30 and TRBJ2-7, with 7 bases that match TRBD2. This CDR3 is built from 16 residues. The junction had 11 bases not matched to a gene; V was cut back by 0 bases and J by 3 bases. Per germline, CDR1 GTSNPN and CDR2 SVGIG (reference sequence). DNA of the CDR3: TGTGCCTGGAGTGTCTCAGGAAGGGACTACCGCTACGAGCAGTACTTC. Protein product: CAWSVSGRDYRYEQYF.

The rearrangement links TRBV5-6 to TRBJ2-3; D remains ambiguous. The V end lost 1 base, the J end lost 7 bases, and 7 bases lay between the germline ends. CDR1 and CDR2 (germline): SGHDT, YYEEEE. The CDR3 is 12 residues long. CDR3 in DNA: TGTGCCAGCAGCTTGAATCGGAATACGCAGTATTTT. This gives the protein CASSLNRNTQYF.

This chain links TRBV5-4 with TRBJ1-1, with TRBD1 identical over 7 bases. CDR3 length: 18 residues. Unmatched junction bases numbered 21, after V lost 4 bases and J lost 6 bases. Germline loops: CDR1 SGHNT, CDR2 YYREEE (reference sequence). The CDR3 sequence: CASSLLPENYRGGAEAFF. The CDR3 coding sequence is TGTGCCAGCAGCCTACTTCCGGAAAATTACAGGGGTGGCGCTGAAGCTTTCTTT.

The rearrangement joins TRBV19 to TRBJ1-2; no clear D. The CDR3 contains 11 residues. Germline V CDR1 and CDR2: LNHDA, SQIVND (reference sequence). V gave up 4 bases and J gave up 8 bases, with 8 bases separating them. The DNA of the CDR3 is TGTGCCAGTAGTACGGGCCCGGGCTACACCTTC. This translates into CASSTGPGYTF.

The CDR3 DNA sequence: TGTGCCAGTAGTATCGGGGGCGCCGGAAACACCATATATTTT. The encoded protein is CASSIGGAGNTIYF. The chain is built from TRBV19 and TRBJ1-3; possible D gene TRBD1, 6 bases. CDR3 length: 14 amino acids. Trimming took 3 bases from V and 4 from J, leaving 10 bases between them. The germline V gene has CDR1 LNHDA and CDR2 SQIVND (reference sequence). The full variable domain, with the rest looked up from reference TRBV19 and TRBJ1-3, is DGGITQSPKYLFRKEGQNVTLSCEQNLNHDAMYWYRQDPGQGLRLIYYSQIVNDFQKGDIAEGYSVSREKKESFPLTVTSAQKNPTAFYLCASSIGGAGNTIYFGEGSWLTVV.

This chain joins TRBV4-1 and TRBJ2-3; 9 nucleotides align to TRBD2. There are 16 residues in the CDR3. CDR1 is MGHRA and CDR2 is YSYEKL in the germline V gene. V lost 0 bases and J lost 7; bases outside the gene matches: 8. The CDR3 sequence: CASSQESAGGKYTQYF. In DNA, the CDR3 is TGCGCCAGCAGCCAAGAATCAGCGGGAGGCAAGTATACGCAGTATTTT.

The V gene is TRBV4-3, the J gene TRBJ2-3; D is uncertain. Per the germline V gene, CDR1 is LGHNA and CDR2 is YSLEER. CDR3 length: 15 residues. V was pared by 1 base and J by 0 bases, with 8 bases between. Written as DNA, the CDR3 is TGCGCCAGCAGCCAAGTTCCCGGGAGCACAGATACGCAGTATTTT. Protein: CASSQVPGSTDTQYF.

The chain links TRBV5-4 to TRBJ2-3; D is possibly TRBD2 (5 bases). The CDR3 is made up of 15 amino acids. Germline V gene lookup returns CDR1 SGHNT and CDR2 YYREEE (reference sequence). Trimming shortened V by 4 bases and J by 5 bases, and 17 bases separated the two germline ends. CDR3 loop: CASSHAGGEGDTQYF. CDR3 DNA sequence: TGTGCCAGCAGCCACGCGGGCGGCGAGGGAGATACGCAGTATTTT. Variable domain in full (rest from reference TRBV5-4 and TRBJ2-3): ETGVTQSPTHLIKTRGQQVTLRCSSQSGHNTVSWYQQALGQGPQFIFQYYREEENGRGNFPPRFSGLQFPNYSSELNVNALELDDSALYLCASSHAGGEGDTQYFGPGTRLTVL.

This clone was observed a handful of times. The CDR3 DNA reads as TGTGCCAGCGGGCGGGATCAAGAGACCCAGTACTTC. The encoded protein is CASGRDQETQYF. The V call is TRBV7-8, the J call TRBJ2-5, with a weak D call TRBD2 (6 bases). Looked up from germline, CDR1 is SGHVS and CDR2 is FQNEAQ. V was cut by 8 bases and J by 2 bases, with 9 bases left in between. The CDR3 has 12 residues.

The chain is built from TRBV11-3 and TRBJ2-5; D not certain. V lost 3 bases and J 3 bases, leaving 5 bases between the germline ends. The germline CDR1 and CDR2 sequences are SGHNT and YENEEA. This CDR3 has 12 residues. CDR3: CASSFDKETQYF. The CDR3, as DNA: TGTGCCAGCAGCTTTGATAAAGAGACCCAGTACTTC.

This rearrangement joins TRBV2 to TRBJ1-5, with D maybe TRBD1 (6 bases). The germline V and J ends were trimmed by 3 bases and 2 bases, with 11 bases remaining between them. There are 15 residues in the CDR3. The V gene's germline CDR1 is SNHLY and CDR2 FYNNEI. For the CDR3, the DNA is TGTGCCAGCAGTGAGGAGAGGACAGGCAATCAGCCCCAGCATTTT. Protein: CASSEERTGNQPQHF.

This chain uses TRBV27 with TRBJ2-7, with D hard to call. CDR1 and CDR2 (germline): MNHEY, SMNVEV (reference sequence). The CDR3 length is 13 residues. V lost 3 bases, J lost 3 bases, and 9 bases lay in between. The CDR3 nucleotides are TGTGCCAGCAGTTTCCTCGCGAACTACGAGCAGTACTTC. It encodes CASSFLANYEQYF.

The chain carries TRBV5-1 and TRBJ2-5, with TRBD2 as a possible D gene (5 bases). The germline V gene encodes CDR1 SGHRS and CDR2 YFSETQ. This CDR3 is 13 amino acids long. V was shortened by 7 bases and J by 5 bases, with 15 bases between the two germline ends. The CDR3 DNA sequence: TGCGCCAGCGCTCCTGACTATCGGGAGACCCAGTACTTC. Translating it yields CASAPDYRETQYF.

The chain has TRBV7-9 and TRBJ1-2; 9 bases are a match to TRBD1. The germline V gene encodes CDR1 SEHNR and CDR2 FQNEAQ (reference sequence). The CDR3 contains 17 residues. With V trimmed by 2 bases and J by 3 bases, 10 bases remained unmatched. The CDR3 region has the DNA TGTGCCAGCAGCTTAATTCCCGGGACAGGGTTTGACTATGGCTACACCTTC. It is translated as CASSLIPGTGFDYGYTF.

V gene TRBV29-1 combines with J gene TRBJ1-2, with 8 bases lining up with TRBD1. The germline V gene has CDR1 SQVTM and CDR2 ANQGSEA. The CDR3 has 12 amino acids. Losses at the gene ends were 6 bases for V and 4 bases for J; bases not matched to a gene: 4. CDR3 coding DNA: TGCAGCGTGGGACAGGACCCCTATGGCTACACCTTC. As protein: CSVGQDPYGYTF.